Detailed here is one T cell receptor (beta chain). This clone was picked up one time. This receptor's antigen is unknown. Base-call qualities are not available, and no considerably larger clone is one nucleotide away. Participants in the prospective study were aged 18 to 89 years, lived in 20 to 25 United States geographic areas, and enrolled through a virtual design. To assign participants to cohorts, the prospective study relied on clinical history that participants themselves reported in a screening survey and a study questionnaire. Exposed participants were defined as having been in contact with someone with a PCR-confirmed or clinician-diagnosed COVID-19 case within 2 weeks of study entry. Each participant in the prospective study had whole blood, serum and a nasopharyngeal or oropharyngeal swab collected by mobile phlebotomists. Prospective study participants could optionally give additional blood draws and questionnaires over an approximately two-month period. Blood samples from the prospective study were shipped frozen or at room temperature prior to DNA extraction.

The immunoSEQ Assay, a bias-controlled multiplex PCR, was used to amplify TCRbeta CDR3 regions from genomic DNA. Regarding the original processing steps: Within the assay, amplification of reference gene primers was used to estimate how many nucleated cells each sample contained. To quantify the absolute abundance of each unique TCRbeta CDR3 rearrangement, sequence reads were collapsed and filtered. For each sample, productive Simpson clonality was calculated as the square root of Simpson's diversity index over productive rearrangements. TCRdb obtained this table from immuneACCESS and retained in-frame rearrangements with V and J assigned. These tables miss some clones; where compared with another copy, unresolved V genes account for less than half of the shortfall, and the remainder is unexplained. V, J and clone size were drawn from that table, and D and trimming were deduced from the DNA. For this sample the table gives about 370,000 clones, of which 90% to 95% were detected only once. Jointly, the top ten make up around 0.86% of the sample.

This specimen belongs to a study of blood T cell repertoires in COVID-19 (dated by TCRdb to about 2020). Context from the whole study: The collaborator samples originated in the United States, Italy and Spain and spanned the acute and convalescent phases of COVID-19. The material from the prospective study consisted of cDNA or gDNA derived from T cells, B-cell-depleted T cells, or PBMCs. Subjects who had been exposed to COVID-19, were actively infected with it, or had recovered from it provided the deeply sampled blood TCRbeta repertoires that made up the dataset. The repertoires were released in a freely available public database meant as a resource for research on the immune response to SARS-CoV-2. The samples were drawn from the first 160 participants of the ongoing ImmuneRACE study and from under 1,500 subjects provided by 6 global collaborators. A de-identified subject ID, COVID-19 status, age in years and sex were almost always included in the sample metadata. Where available, HLA class I and class II types were taken from metadata supplied by the sample provider and were not determined by assay-based typing. Beyond this particular receptor, the publication reports: The amount of clinical and demographic metadata varied by source and participant and was provided uncurated.

CDR3 length: 13 amino acids, cysteine to phenylalanine. Only the CDR3 DNA stays, 39 bases, in frame from base 1. Based on the germline V gene, the CDR1 and CDR2 sequences are KGHDR and SFDVKD. A distance of 13 bases separates the germline ends of V and J, which lose 4 bases and 8 bases respectively. Sequenced input: PBMCs or T cells enriched from blood (not recorded which). The sequence was collected from a woman aged 40 to 55 who had been exposed to COVID-19. This chain is built from TRBV24-1 and TRBJ1-2; the D gene remains uncertain. The CDR3 loop reads CATSEPGVQGYTF. DNA sequence: TGTGCCACCAGTGAACCGGGAGTCCAGGGCTACACCTTC.